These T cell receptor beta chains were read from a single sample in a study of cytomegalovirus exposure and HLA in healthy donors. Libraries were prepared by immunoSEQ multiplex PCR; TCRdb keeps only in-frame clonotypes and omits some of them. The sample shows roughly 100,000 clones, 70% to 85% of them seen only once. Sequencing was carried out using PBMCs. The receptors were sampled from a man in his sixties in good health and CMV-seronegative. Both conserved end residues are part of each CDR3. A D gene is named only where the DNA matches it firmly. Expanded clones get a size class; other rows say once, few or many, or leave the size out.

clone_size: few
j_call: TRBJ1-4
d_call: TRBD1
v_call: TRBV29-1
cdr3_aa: CSVGTGPQGEKLFF
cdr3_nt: TGCAGCGTTGGGACAGGTCCCCAAGGGGAAAAACTGTTTTTT

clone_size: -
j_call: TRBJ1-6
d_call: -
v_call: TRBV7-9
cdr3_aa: CASRETGVNSPLHF
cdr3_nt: TGTGCCAGCAGAGAAACAGGAGTCAATTCACCCCTCCACTTT

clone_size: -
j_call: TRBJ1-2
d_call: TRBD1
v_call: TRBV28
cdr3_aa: CASSRTRTGNYGYTF
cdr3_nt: TGTGCCAGCAGTCGTACCCGGACAGGGAACTATGGCTACACCTTC

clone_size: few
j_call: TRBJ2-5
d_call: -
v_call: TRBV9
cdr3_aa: CASSPPGLTQETQYF
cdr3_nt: TGTGCCAGCAGCCCGCCGGGACTTACTCAAGAGACCCAGTACTTC

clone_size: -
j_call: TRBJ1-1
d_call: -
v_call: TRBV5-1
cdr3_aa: CASGLGNTEAFF
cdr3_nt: TGCGCCAGCGGACTGGGGAACACTGAAGCTTTCTTT

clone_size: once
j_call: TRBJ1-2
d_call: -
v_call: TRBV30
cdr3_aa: CAWSLGGEHGYTF
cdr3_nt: TGTGCCTGGAGTTTAGGGGGAGAACATGGCTACACCTTC

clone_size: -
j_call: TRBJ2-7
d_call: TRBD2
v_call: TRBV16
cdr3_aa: CASSQALLAGVSYEQYF
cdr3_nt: TGTGCCAGCAGCCAGGCCCTACTAGCGGGGGTCTCCTACGAGCAGTACTTC

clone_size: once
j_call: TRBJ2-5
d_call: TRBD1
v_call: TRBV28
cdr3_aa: CASSHRGREETQYF
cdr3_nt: TGTGCCAGCTCTCACAGGGGGCGCGAAGAGACCCAGTACTTC

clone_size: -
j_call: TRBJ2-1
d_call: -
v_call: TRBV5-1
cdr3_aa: CASSFTGNGLWNEQFF
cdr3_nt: TGCGCCAGCAGCTTTACGGGTAACGGCTTGTGGAATGAGCAGTTCTTC

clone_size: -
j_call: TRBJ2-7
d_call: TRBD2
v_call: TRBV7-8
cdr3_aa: CASSRHPGLADSYEQYF
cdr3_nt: TGTGCCAGCAGCCGCCATCCGGGACTAGCGGATTCCTACGAGCAGTACTTC

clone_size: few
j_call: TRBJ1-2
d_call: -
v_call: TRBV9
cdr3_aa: CASSVGPGWANYGYTF
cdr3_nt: TGTGCCAGCAGCGTAGGCCCCGGGTGGGCTAACTATGGCTACACCTTC

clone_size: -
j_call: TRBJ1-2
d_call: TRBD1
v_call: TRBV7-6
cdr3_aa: CASSLATGAPYGYTF
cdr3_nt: TGTGCCAGCAGCTTAGCAACAGGGGCCCCCTATGGCTACACCTTC

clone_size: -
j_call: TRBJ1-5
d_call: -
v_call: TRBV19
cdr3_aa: CASSIAGRPQHF
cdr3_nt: TGTGCCAGTAGTATAGCGGGTCGGCCCCAGCATTTT

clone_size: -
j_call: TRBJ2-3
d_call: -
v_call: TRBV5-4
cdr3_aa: CASSFTSGSSTDTQYF
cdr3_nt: TGTGCCAGCAGCTTTACCAGCGGGTCTAGCACAGATACGCAGTATTTT

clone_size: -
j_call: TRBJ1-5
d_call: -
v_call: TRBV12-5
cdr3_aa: CASGLGSRGADQPQHF
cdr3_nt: TGTGCTAGTGGTTTGGGGTCTCGGGGGGCTGATCAGCCCCAGCATTTT

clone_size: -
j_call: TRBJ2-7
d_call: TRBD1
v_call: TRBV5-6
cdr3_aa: CASSFGTGPYEQYF
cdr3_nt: TGTGCCAGCAGCTTCGGGACAGGGCCCTACGAGCAGTACTTC

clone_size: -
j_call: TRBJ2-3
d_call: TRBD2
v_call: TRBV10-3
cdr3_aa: CAISESMTSGGIRTDTQYF
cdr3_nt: TGTGCCATCAGTGAGTCGATGACTAGCGGGGGGATACGCACAGATACGCAGTATTTT

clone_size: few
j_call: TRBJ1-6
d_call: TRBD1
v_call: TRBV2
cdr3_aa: CASTGTANSPLHF
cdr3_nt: TGTGCCAGTACTGGGACAGCAAATTCACCCCTCCACTTT

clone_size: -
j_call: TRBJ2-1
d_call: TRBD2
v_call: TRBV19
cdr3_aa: CASSKTSGGASYNEQFF
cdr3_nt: TGTGCCAGTAGTAAGACTAGCGGGGGGGCGTCCTACAATGAGCAGTTCTTC

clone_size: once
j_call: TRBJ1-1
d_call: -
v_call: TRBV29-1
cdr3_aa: CSVEVGRDTEAFF
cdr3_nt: TGCAGCGTTGAGGTCGGGAGGGACACTGAAGCTTTCTTT

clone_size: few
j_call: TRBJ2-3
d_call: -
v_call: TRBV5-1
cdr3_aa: CASSLEAVTGRNTQYF
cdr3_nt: TGCGCCAGCAGCTTGGAGGCGGTGACAGGGAGGAATACGCAGTATTTT

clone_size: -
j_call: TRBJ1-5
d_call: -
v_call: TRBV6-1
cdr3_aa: CASSENGGPSQHF
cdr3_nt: TGTGCCAGCAGTGAGAATGGAGGGCCTTCCCAGCATTTT

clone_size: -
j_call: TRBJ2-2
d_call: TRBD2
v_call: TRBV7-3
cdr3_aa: CASSPQVGGGTGELFF
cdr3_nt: TGTGCCAGCAGCCCCCAGGTTGGGGGGGGCACCGGGGAGCTGTTTTTT

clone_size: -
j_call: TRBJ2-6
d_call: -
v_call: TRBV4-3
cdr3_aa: CASSQEAHSGANVLTF
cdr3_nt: TGCGCCAGCAGCCAAGAAGCCCACTCTGGGGCCAACGTCCTGACTTTC

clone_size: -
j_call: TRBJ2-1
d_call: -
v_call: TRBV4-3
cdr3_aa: CASSQDLAFEQFF
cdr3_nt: TGCGCCAGCAGCCAAGATCTCGCGTTCGAGCAGTTCTTC

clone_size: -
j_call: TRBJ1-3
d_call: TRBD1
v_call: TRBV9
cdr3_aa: CASSPSDRSSGNTIYF
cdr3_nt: TGTGCCAGCAGCCCTTCGGACAGGAGCTCTGGAAACACCATATATTTT

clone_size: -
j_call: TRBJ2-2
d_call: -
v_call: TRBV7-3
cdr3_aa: CASSPYVGAGELFF
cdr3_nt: TGTGCCAGCAGCCCCTACGTAGGGGCCGGGGAGCTGTTTTTT

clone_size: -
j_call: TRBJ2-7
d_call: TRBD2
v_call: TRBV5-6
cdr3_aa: CASSLGGTSSYEQYF
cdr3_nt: TGTGCCAGCAGCTTGGGTGGGACTAGCAGCTACGAGCAGTACTTC

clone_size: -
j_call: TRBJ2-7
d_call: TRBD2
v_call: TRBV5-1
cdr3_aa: CASSPGTGGRWDEQYF
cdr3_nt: TGCGCCAGCAGCCCGGGAACGGGGGGGCGCTGGGATGAGCAGTACTTC

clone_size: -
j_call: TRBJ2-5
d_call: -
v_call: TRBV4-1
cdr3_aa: CASSHLGDQETQYF
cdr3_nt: TGCGCCAGCAGCCATCTGGGAGACCAAGAGACCCAGTACTTC

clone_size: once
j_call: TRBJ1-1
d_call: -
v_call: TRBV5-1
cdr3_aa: CASSGGRAINTEAFF
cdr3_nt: TGCGCCAGCAGCGGAGGGAGAGCTATTAACACTGAAGCTTTCTTT

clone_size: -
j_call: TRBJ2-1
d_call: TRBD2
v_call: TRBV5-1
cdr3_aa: CASSWARSGGAGNEQFF
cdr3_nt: TGCGCCAGCAGCTGGGCACGTAGCGGGGGGGCGGGGAATGAGCAGTTCTTC

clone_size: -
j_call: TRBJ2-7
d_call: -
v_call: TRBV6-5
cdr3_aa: CASSFKYEQYF
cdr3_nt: TGTGCCAGCAGTTTCAAATACGAGCAGTACTTC

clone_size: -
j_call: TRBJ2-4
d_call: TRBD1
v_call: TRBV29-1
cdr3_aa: CSVTRDRANIQYF
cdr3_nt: TGCAGCGTGACAAGGGACAGGGCAAACATTCAGTACTTC